Listed below are T cell receptor beta chains from one sample, sequenced in a study of shared clonotypes between healthy human individuals. Only in-frame clones appear in the TCRdb table, and some are missing; sequencing was by immunoSEQ multiplex PCR. Of 2 million to 2.5 million clones listed, around 95% were seen once; the top ten hold roughly 0.13%. Sequencing input: naive CD4+ T cells sorted from blood. The source of these receptors is a man between 18 and 35 years old in good health. Each CDR3 is given with its conserved first and last residue. The D gene is left open where the match is weak. Part of the rows lack a size; the others show once, few, many or a class for expanded clones.

CDR3 protein: CASSSLGGQYF
J gene: TRBJ2-7
V gene: TRBV7-2
clone size: .
D gene: .

CDR3 protein: CASTPQEYNSPLHF
J gene: TRBJ1-6
V gene: TRBV19
clone size: .
D gene: .

CDR3 protein: CASSVTGDGYYEQYF
J gene: TRBJ2-7
V gene: TRBV9
clone size: few
D gene: .

CDR3 protein: CASSLTAGENTEAFF
J gene: TRBJ1-1
V gene: TRBV7-3
clone size: .
D gene: .

CDR3 protein: CAWSGQGVYSPLHF
J gene: TRBJ1-6
V gene: TRBV30
clone size: .
D gene: TRBD1

CDR3 protein: CASRGTEAFF
J gene: TRBJ1-1
V gene: TRBV6-1
clone size: .
D gene: .

CDR3 protein: CASSPSRGYGYTF
J gene: TRBJ1-2
V gene: TRBV18
clone size: .
D gene: .

CDR3 protein: CASSTGRSGELFF
J gene: TRBJ2-2
V gene: TRBV6-1
clone size: .
D gene: .

CDR3 protein: CASSVGESYEQYF
J gene: TRBJ2-7
V gene: TRBV11-2
clone size: .
D gene: .

CDR3 protein: CASSLGAYEQYF
J gene: TRBJ2-7
V gene: TRBV5-6
clone size: .
D gene: .

CDR3 protein: CASSKVSNTEAFF
J gene: TRBJ1-1
V gene: TRBV19
clone size: .
D gene: .

CDR3 protein: CSVSPKLKGTEAFF
J gene: TRBJ1-1
V gene: TRBV29-1
clone size: .
D gene: .

CDR3 protein: CAWSVPRTGNYGYTF
J gene: TRBJ1-2
V gene: TRBV30
clone size: .
D gene: TRBD1

CDR3 protein: CASSHDRGTEAFF
J gene: TRBJ1-1
V gene: TRBV5-6
clone size: .
D gene: TRBD1

CDR3 protein: CASSSSTSHF
J gene: TRBJ1-6
V gene: TRBV7-9
clone size: few
D gene: .

CDR3 protein: CASSDRDSRSYEQYF
J gene: TRBJ2-7
V gene: TRBV2
clone size: .
D gene: .

CDR3 protein: CASSSQNQPQHF
J gene: TRBJ1-5
V gene: TRBV5-8
clone size: .
D gene: .

CDR3 protein: CASSQLENTEAFF
J gene: TRBJ1-1
V gene: TRBV18
clone size: .
D gene: .

CDR3 protein: CASSLTQRLGEKLFF
J gene: TRBJ1-4
V gene: TRBV5-1
clone size: .
D gene: .

CDR3 protein: CASSSRPTNEKLFF
J gene: TRBJ1-4
V gene: TRBV5-1
clone size: .
D gene: .

CDR3 protein: CASSFEFRLTEAFF
J gene: TRBJ1-1
V gene: TRBV28
clone size: .
D gene: .

CDR3 protein: CASSYDGLSNSPLHF
J gene: TRBJ1-6
V gene: TRBV6-5
clone size: .
D gene: .

CDR3 protein: CAWFGEGANYF
J gene: TRBJ2-5
V gene: TRBV30
clone size: .
D gene: .

CDR3 protein: CASRDRGSGANVLTF
J gene: TRBJ2-6
V gene: TRBV18
clone size: once
D gene: TRBD1

CDR3 protein: CASSPGGSYNSPLHF
J gene: TRBJ1-6
V gene: TRBV14
clone size: .
D gene: .

CDR3 protein: CASKSDLFNSPLHF
J gene: TRBJ1-6
V gene: TRBV19
clone size: .
D gene: .

CDR3 protein: CAWGLGQIGNTIYF
J gene: TRBJ1-3
V gene: TRBV30
clone size: .
D gene: .